This T cell receptor (beta chain) was observed in a study of cytomegalovirus exposure and HLA in healthy donors (dated by TCRdb to about 2017). Background on the whole study: In an earlier analysis of around 540 of the donors, 276 Gb of sequence data and approximately 120 million unique TCR beta sequences from approximately 180 million T cells were reported. Class I and class II HLA loci were covered by the typing at four-digit resolution. The study aimed to test whether signatures of past pathogen exposure could be identified by cataloging public T cell receptors. Genome-wide SNP genotypes for about 65% of the 666 donors were used in a later genetic analysis, which treated that subset as a discovery cohort. An early release that covered around 590 HLA-typed donors contained 250 to 350 gigabases of sequencing data and tens of millions of unique TCR sequences. Donor age, sex, ethnicity and CMV serostatus were collected together with the repertoire data. In the later analysis, no new phenotypic data were used to find candidate immune exposures; instead, reliance was placed on TCR beta sequences and their occurrence across donors. An earlier analysis of 587 of the donors applied high-throughput TCR beta sequencing to assess whether each TCR beta V gene segment acted as functional or pseudogenic. Because of strong linkage in the cohort, five DR-DQ haplotypes were treated as single units for association and clustering. A later analysis re-analyzed previously published TCR beta repertoires from roughly 600 donors and added high-resolution HLA genotyping to study TCR occurrence patterns. Among some 400 genotyped donors of the cohort, an average of around 250,000 unique TCR beta nucleotide sequences was sequenced per donor, of which 15% to 20% were non-productive. The study profiled the T cell repertoires of 500 to 800 subjects by immunosequencing and related them to cytomegalovirus serostatus. High-throughput TCR immunosequencing, statistical association of individual TCRs with disease status, and machine learning were combined to predict cytomegalovirus infection status. Typing coverage varied by locus: about 629-630 donors for A, B, C, DRB1 and DQB1; roughly 510 for DQA1; about 570 for DPA1; roughly 450 for DPB1. Every discovery cohort repertoire had been produced on one sequencing platform. The genetic ancestry cluster associated with self-reported Caucasian donors included about 81% of the 398 genotyped donors. Along with the roughly 670-subject first cohort, a separate validation cohort of 120 different subjects was used. Here is what the overall study found, with its caveats: The presence/absence analyses assumed that sequencing depth was roughly uniform across donors, and that assumption may not be true. Because counts were too low, more than 15 rarely observed V segments, including chromosome 9 orphons, were excluded from the earlier analysis of some 540 of the donors. According to a later analysis, most CMV-associated TCR beta chains appeared to be HLA-restricted, and the HLA associations seemed to be driven largely by CMV exposure. Only TCR beta chains were sequenced in this cohort, and the absence of alpha or paired-chain data limited detectable features. Compared with the 666-donor mean, donors in an Asian-associated ancestry cluster had fewer N-insertions in productive TCRs, according to a later genetic analysis. In a later genetic analysis, a missense DCLRE1C variant was associated with V-gene and J-gene trimming of TCR beta chains, and the association was replicated in an independent cohort. A cluster of highly shared sequence variants was judged likely to represent a technical artifact of the sequencing pipeline. When HLA alleles, especially DR and DQ, strongly co-occurred, attributing TCR associations to individual alleles was difficult. Because HLA typing was missing for some donors at each locus, association tests included only the typed subset. At a false discovery rate of 0.05, a later analysis linked 15,000 to 20,000 TCR beta sequences to specific HLA alleles. CMV serostatus was the only immune exposure information available for the cohort. The classifier was reported to diagnose cytomegalovirus status with high specificity and sensitivity in both the original and validation cohorts. In a later analysis, TCR association rates were found to vary across HLA loci, with the most associated TCRs seen for DRB1 alleles and the fewest for HLA-C alleles. A total of around 150 TCR beta chains were listed by the study as associated with cytomegalovirus. A further reported finding was that TCR beta sequences accurately predicted the HLA-A and HLA-B alleles for most subjects in the first cohort. Most TCR sequences were seen in very few donors, while some public TCRs were found in many individuals. Linkage disequilibrium might explain the correlated functional status among segregating V segments, but an unknown experimental factor could not be excluded. Because the 87-base-pair reads could not distinguish some IMGT-functional V segments, including TRBV6-2 and TRBV6-3, those segments were excluded. Broadly in line with IMGT annotations, most TCR beta V segments showed up in productive rearrangements about 87% or about 30% of the time in an earlier analysis of around 550 of the donors. In vitro tests confirmed that a few of the cytomegalovirus-associated TCR beta chains recognize cytomegalovirus antigens. Compared with equally common non-associated chains, HLA-associated TCR beta chains in a later analysis were more clonally expanded and had lower generation probabilities. In a later analysis, several top co-occurrence clusters were reported to appear linked to parvovirus B19, influenza, CMV and Epstein-Barr virus. It was suggested by the authors that the approach could potentially be generalized to other disease states and immunological phenotypes.

Reading the germline V gene gives CDR1 SGDLS and CDR2 YYNGEE. The CDR3, cysteine through phenylalanine, is 20 amino acids long. Solely the CDR3 DNA is kept, with 60 bases framed from the first base. V has 4 bases trimmed and J has 4 bases trimmed; junction bases matching no gene number 16. The library was built by means of the immunoSEQ multiplex PCR assay. The multiplex PCR relied on a mix of 60 forward primers for TCR Vbeta segments and 13 reverse primers for TCR Jbeta segments. A multiplex PCR assay on genomic DNA amplified the CDR3 region of rearranged TCR beta genes. The amplified TCR beta libraries were sequenced on the Illumina HiSeq System as 87-base-pair reads. Turning to the authors' computational methods: In a later analysis, around 80 million unique TCR beta chains were counted across the 690 or so repertoires, and about 9.9 million of these chains were shared by at least two donors. Raw reads were error-corrected and collapsed into unique sequences with a nearest-neighbor algorithm that merged closely related sequences to remove PCR and sequencing errors. CDR3 sequences were aligned to IMGT reference sequences to assign V, D and J gene segments. For a sequence to be retained, at least a six-nucleotide match to both a V gene segment and a J gene segment was required. Rearrangements were called productive when the CDR3 lacked stop codons and stayed in frame with V and J; all others were non-productive. Following IMGT convention, CDR3 was defined as the stretch from the second conserved V-encoded cysteine up to the conserved J-encoded phenylalanine. Sequences without an unambiguous match to a single V gene segment were excluded from the earlier analysis of 450 to 650 of the donors. An earlier analysis of several hundred of the donors called V segments functional above 56.7% productive rearrangements and segregating when the between-donor standard deviation exceeded 5%. To diagnose cytomegalovirus status from the catalog of TCR beta chain sequences, a statistical classification framework was built. In a later analysis, V and J genes were assigned by comparing TCR nucleotide sequences against IMGT/GENE-DB human TR gene sequences. A later analysis assigned CDR3 sequences and most-parsimonious VDJ recombination scenarios with the TCRdist pipeline. In a later analysis, every TCR beta chain was defined by the combination of its CDR3 amino acid sequence and its V-gene family, and reads without a unique V-gene family were dropped. To address suspected cross-contamination and a sequencing artifact, a later analysis removed approximately 600 highly shared, low-generation-probability nucleotide sequences. In a later analysis, a clonal expansion index was calculated for each public chain from normalized within-repertoire ranks of inferred template counts. In a later analysis, generation probabilities were computed with a VDJ recombination model fitted to out-of-frame rearrangements, and the resulting probabilities were checked against IGoR. A later analysis scored TCR-TCR, TCR-HLA and TCR-CMV co-occurrence with hypergeometric tests, applying a repertoire-size bias correction to TCR pairs. To estimate false discovery rates, a later analysis permuted the HLA or CMV assignments 20 times. In a later analysis, co-occurring TCRs were grouped using DBSCAN, with TCRdist sequence similarity added in when clustering inside HLA-allele-positive subsets. For co-occurrence clustering, repertoires with fewer than 30,000 or more than 120,000 public chains were excluded, along with 4 to 6 repertoires with anomalous nucleotide sharing. Sourced from immuneACCESS, this table was stored by TCRdb with only in-frame sequences that have V and J called. A share of the clones is absent; for the studies checked, an unresolved V gene accounts for under half, and the remainder has no known explanation. V and J calls and clone size come straight from that table; D and trimming were deduced from the DNA. The sample has around 240,000 clones on record, about four fifths of them singletons. 5% to 6% of the sample is taken by the ten largest.

The cohort comprised fewer than 700 healthy bone marrow donors. At the time of sampling, every cohort member was nominally healthy, though immune exposures that went unrecorded were likely present. The donor tested CMV seropositive, placing the donor among the 250 to 300 seropositive members of the cohort. A peripheral blood sample was collected from each donor, and TCR beta sequencing was performed on peripheral blood mononuclear cells. Genomic DNA was extracted from the blood cell samples with the Qiagen DNeasy Blood Extraction Kit. As concerns this clone: Its antigen remains unidentified. It has no much larger one-base neighbor in the sample; base qualities were not kept.

Specimen: PBMCs. This sequence was found in a middle-aged woman in good health and CMV-seropositive. Recombination joined TRBV9 with TRBJ2-1, with 14 central nucleotides matching TRBD2. The DNA sequence is as follows: TGTGCCAGCAGCCACCGCCGGGGGGAGACTAGCGGGGGGGCTTACAATGAGCAGTTCTTC. It translates to CASSHRRGETSGGAYNEQFF.